This TCR beta chain was identified in a study of T cells in Graves' hyperthyroidism and ophthalmopathy. RNA transcripts provided the source from which TCR beta CDR3 regions were amplified. The HTBI set primed first-round TCR CDR3 RT-PCR. MiXCR was run by TCRdb on the multiplex PCR reads, yielding one entry per CDR3 protein. Among 650,000 to 800,000 distinct CDR3 sequences listed, 45% were seen once. The CDR3 is 14 amino acids. Trimming at V came to 5 bases and at J to 6 bases, leaving 7 bases not matched to a gene. Looked up from germline, CDR1 is SEHNR and CDR2 is FQNEAQ (reference sequence). Sequencing was done on a sample of peripheral blood or thyroid tissue (not recorded which). This TCR was sampled from an adult man with Graves' disease, either hyperthyroidism or ophthalmopathy (not recorded which). The V gene is TRBV7-9, the J gene TRBJ2-7; 10 nucleotides align to TRBD1. The CDR3 region is CASSPGTGVAEQYF. Here the CDR3 DNA reads TGTGCCAGCAGCCCCGGGACAGGGGTGGCCGAGCAGTACTTC.